This TCR beta chain was sequenced for a study of T cell changes during pregnancy in multiple sclerosis. The CDR3 consists of 16 residues. Per germline, CDR1 LNHDA and CDR2 SQIVND (reference sequence). V was pared by 4 bases and J by 3 bases, with 11 bases of the junction left unmatched. Profiled with immunoSEQ multiplex PCR; TCRdb holds only in-frame clones, not every one. The sample lists around 35,000 clones; about 92% were seen once. The chain couples TRBV19 to TRBJ2-5, with 7 nucleotides matching TRBD1. This TCR derives from a female donor with multiple sclerosis, enrolled in a pregnancy study. Source: CD4+ T cells from peripheral blood mononuclear cells, taken after pregnancy. The CDR3 reads CASSTRLTGPEETQYF. The DNA of the CDR3 is TGTGCCAGTAGTACCCGCCTGACAGGGCCGGAAGAGACCCAGTACTTC.